This T cell receptor beta chain stems from a study of blood T cell repertoires in COVID-19. Study summary: The United States, Italy and Spain were the sources of the acute and convalescent COVID-19 samples. PBMCs, B-cell-depleted T cells, or T cells provided the cDNA or gDNA that made up the material.

Germline V gene data show CDR1 as LNHDA and CDR2 as SQIVND (reference sequence). The CDR3 sequence is 14 residues long. Trimming left V 8 bases short and J 2 bases short, with 16 bases between. The method was immunoSEQ multiplex PCR; TCRdb's version includes in-frame clones alone and lacks a portion of them. The sample holds about 170,000 clones, around 89% seen once. This receptor was obtained from a man between 45 and 60 years old who had recovered from COVID-19. This rearrangement joins TRBV19 to TRBJ2-7; D is uncertain. Sample: peripheral blood. The CDR3 loop is CASPIRQEPYEQYF. CDR3 in DNA: TGTGCCAGTCCGATAAGGCAGGAACCCTACGAGCAGTACTTC.